The clone carrying this TCR beta chain was counted between two and nine times. What it recognizes is unknown. The source of the sample is a study of T cells in tumors after PD-1 blockade. General study points: Peripheral recruitment is suggested, as some novel exhausted tumor clones were in pre-treatment blood.

Germline loops: CDR1 KGHSH, CDR2 LQKENI. This CDR3 has 16 amino acids. Unmatched junction bases numbered 4, after V lost 1 base and J lost 3 bases. Clones were sequenced by immunoSEQ multiplex PCR, and TCRdb holds only the in-frame ones, with some missing. The sample includes approximately 47,000 clones, roughly three quarters of them seen just once. The chain is built from TRBV18 and TRBJ2-2, with TRBD1 matching 8 bases. The receptor was isolated from a human donor with advanced basal cell or squamous cell carcinoma (not recorded which). Sequenced material: PBMCs, taken before anti-PD-1 therapy. CDR3 sequence: CASSPLQGAHTGELFF. The CDR3 region has the DNA TGTGCCAGCTCACCACTGCAGGGGGCGCACACCGGGGAGCTGTTTTTT.